The 31 T cell receptor beta chains below were found in one sample sequenced in a study of metastatic and nonmetastatic thyroid tumors. TCRdb reanalyzed the PCR reads via MiXCR. Of roughly 7,400 clones listed, approximately 30% are singletons. Nobody among the patients had been given any treatment before thyroid surgery. Sequenced input: adjacent normal tissue. The receptors stem from a male donor with papillary thyroid cancer or a benign thyroid nodule (not recorded which). Some clones in this sample may be carry-over from other donors' samples.

This clone was recorded only once. The chain combines TRBV20-1 with TRBJ2-1; 11 bases match TRBD2. The CDR3 length is 15 residues. The J segment lost 9 bases and the V segment lost 6 bases, leaving 13 bases of the junction unmatched. Germline CDR1 reads DFQATT; CDR2 reads SNEGSKA (reference sequence). CDR3 loop: CSAEDSGRGKGEQFF. CDR3 bases: TGCAGTGCGGAAGATAGCGGGAGGGGGAAGGGTGAGCAGTTCTTC.

This clone has a count of ten or more. V and J are TRBV5-7 and TRBJ2-7; D is possibly TRBD1 or TRBD2 (5 bases each). TRBV5-7 is an open reading frame, and its role is uncertain. This CDR3 has 16 residues. V lost 2 bases to trimming and J lost 2 bases, with 17 bases between them. CDR3 nucleotides: TGTGCCAGCAGCTTTTCACCAGGGAGAAGGGCCTACGAGCAGTACTTC. This encodes CASSFSPGRRAYEQYF.

About this clone: At one end, the junction sequence differs from germline, possibly due to a read error. This chain uses TRBV7-7 with TRBJ2-6, with D perhaps TRBD1 (5 bases). CDR3 size: 16 residues. Germline V lookup: CDR1 SSHAT, CDR2 FNYEAQ (reference sequence). For the CDR3, the DNA is TGTGCTAGCAGCCCCGGACAAGCCTCTGGGGCCAACGTCCTGACTTTC. Its translation is CASSPGQASGANVLTF.

The rearrangement uses TRBV2 and TRBJ1-4; 7 bases fit TRBD1. V shed 3 bases, J shed 8 bases, and the junction held 3 bases outside the gene matches. Germline CDR1 is SNHLY and CDR2 is FYNNEI. This CDR3 is 13 amino acids long. The CDR3 sequence is CASSDRGVEKLFF. CDR3 coding DNA: TGTGCCAGCAGTGACAGGGGGGTCGAAAAACTGTTTTTT.

The chain carries TRBV20-1 and TRBJ1-1, with D unclear. Trimming stripped 7 bases from V and 3 bases from J, with 18 bases between. Germline V gene data show CDR1 as DFQATT and CDR2 as SNEGSKA (reference sequence). The CDR3 spans 14 residues. DNA for the CDR3: TGCAGTGGATGCGGCTTTGGGGTGTACACTGAAGCTTTCTTT. Translating gives CSGCGFGVYTEAFF.

The rearrangement links TRBV5-1 to TRBJ2-7; D remains ambiguous. Germline-derived CDR1 and CDR2 are SGHRS and YFSETQ. This CDR3 has 15 residues. Deletions cut 9 bases from V and 2 bases from J, with 21 bases between. The CDR3 sequence: CATRRNSETAYEQYF. The CDR3 DNA reads as TGCGCCACCCGGCGTAACAGTGAAACGGCCTACGAGCAGTACTTC.

Of note for this clone: The junction departs from germline at one end; a sequencing error may be responsible. V and J are TRBV27 and TRBJ1-1; D is uncertain. The CDR3 spans 14 residues. Germline V gene lookup returns CDR1 MNHEY and CDR2 SMNVEV (reference sequence). DNA of the CDR3: TGTGCCAGCACCCCCGGACGGATGAACACTGAAGCTTCCTTT. Protein product: CASTPGRMNTEASF.

The sample holds a few counts of this clone. The CDR3 DNA reads as TGTGCCAGCAGTCTGACTCACGTCTACGAGCAGTACTTC. It is translated as CASSLTHVYEQYF. The J gene is TRBJ2-7, the V gene TRBV6-1; D unclear. Germline V CDR1 and CDR2: MNHNS, SASEGT. The germline V and J ends were trimmed by 5 bases and 3 bases, with 11 bases remaining between them. The CDR3 covers 13 residues.

Comments on this clone: This may arise from a read error, as a much more abundant clone is one base away. This likely comes from a read error, as the CDR3 has no conserved phenylalanine or tryptophan at its end. The chain has TRBV11-2 and TRBJ2-1, with a weak D call TRBD2 (7 bases). The CDR3 length is 17 residues. The V end was cut by 1 base, the J end by 0 bases, with 13 bases between. CDR1 is SGHAT and CDR2 is FQNNGV in the germline V gene. The CDR3 DNA reads as TGTGCCAGCAGCTTAGGAAGGGGGGGGAGCTCCTACAATGAGCAGTTCCTC. Its protein product is CASSLGRGGSSYNEQFL.

This clone was recorded only once. The V gene is TRBV11-2, the J gene TRBJ2-7; D may be TRBD2 (6 bases). The CDR3 has 13 residues. V lost 5 bases to trimming and J lost 7 bases, with 15 bases between them. Germline V gives CDR1 SGHAT, CDR2 FQNNGV. DNA of the CDR3: TGTGCCAGCAGCCGCGGGGATTTTGGAGAGCAGTACTTC. Encoded protein: CASSRGDFGEQYF.

This clone was counted ten times or more. Since a much larger clone is just one base distant, this may be a read error. Within the sample, other DNA sequences also encode this same CDR3. The chain joins TRBV12-3 or TRBV12-4 to TRBJ2-7; the match to TRBD2 covers 8 bases. The CDR3 consists of 14 residues. The CDR3 loop reads CASSFAGGAWEQYF. The CDR3 DNA is TGCGCCAGCAGTTTTGCCGGGGGGGCTTGGGAGCAGTACTTC.

Notes on this clone: One end of the junction fails to match germline, which may point to a read error. V is TRBV6-7 and J is TRBJ1-5; D perhaps matches TRBD1 (6 bases). TRBV6-7 is marked as an open reading frame, function uncertain. The CDR3 runs to 16 residues. CDR3 DNA: TGTGCCAGCAGTAGGGGGGGGAGTTATGGCAATGAGCCCCAGCATTTT. Amino acids: CASSRGGSYGNEPQHF.

This clone was picked up a small number of times. The chain combines TRBV12-3 or TRBV12-4 with TRBJ2-1; D unclear. This CDR3 has 13 residues. The V end lost 5 bases, the J end lost 3 bases, and 8 bases lay between the germline ends. CDR3 nucleotides: TGTGCCAGCAGTGCTAGTAGCTACAATGAGCAGTTCTTC. Translation gives CASSASSYNEQFF.

The J gene is TRBJ2-2, the V gene TRBV7-6, with D unresolved. Germline V gene data show CDR1 as SGHVS and CDR2 as FNYEAQ. Trimming shortened V by 2 bases and J by 7 bases, and 2 bases separated the two germline ends. This CDR3 is built from 11 residues. In DNA form, the CDR3 reads TGTGCCAGCAGCTTACTCGGGGAGCTGTTTTTT. This gives the protein CASSLLGELFF. Filled out from reference TRBV7-6 and TRBJ2-2, the complete variable domain reads GAGVSQSPRYKVTKRGQDVALRCDPISGHVSLYWYRQALGQGPEFLTYFNYEAQQDKSGLPNDRFSAERPEGSISTLTIQRTEQRDSAMYRCASSLLGELFFGEGSRLTVL.

There are a few counts of this clone. V usage is TRBV6-8 and J usage is TRBJ1-1; 7 nucleotides line up with TRBD1. This CDR3 spans 13 amino acids. After removal of 6 bases from V and 11 bases from J, the junction contained 12 bases not matched to a gene. The germline CDR1 and CDR2 sequences are MNHGY and SAAAGT. CDR3 region: CASRSTGLGFAFF. DNA of the CDR3: TGTGCCAGCAGATCGACAGGGCTAGGTTTCGCTTTCTTT.

The chain is built from TRBV5-1 and TRBJ1-5; 9 bases fit TRBD1. The germline V gene encodes CDR1 SGHRS and CDR2 YFSETQ. This CDR3 spans 16 amino acids. V dropped 1 base and J dropped 6; count of bases not matched to a gene: 8. The CDR3 sequence: CASSLYEQGAGQPQHF. Written as DNA, the CDR3 is TGCGCCAGCAGCTTGTACGAACAGGGGGCAGGTCAGCCCCAGCATTTT.

This clone turned up a few times. The rearrangement joins TRBV19 to TRBJ1-1, with D possibly TRBD1 on 6 matching bases. The ends were cut back, 7 bases at V and 4 bases at J, with 13 bases in the middle. CDR1 is LNHDA and CDR2 is SQIVND in the germline V gene (reference sequence). The CDR3 covers 13 residues. This CDR3 reads CASTLTGTTEAFF. CDR3 DNA sequence: TGTGCCAGTACGTTGACAGGAACCACTGAAGCTTTCTTT.

The chain uses TRBV9 and TRBJ2-2, with D unclear. The CDR3 is 16 amino acids. Germline lookup yields CDR1 SGDLS and CDR2 YYNGEE. Trimming cost V 4 bases and J 4 bases, with 17 bases left between them. CDR3 sequence (DNA): TGTGCCAGCAGCCCCCGTTTGTTGTGGGTCACCGGGGAGCTGTTTTTT. Amino acid sequence: CASSPRLLWVTGELFF.

About this clone: The CDR3 carries no conserved terminal phenylalanine or tryptophan, so it likely arises from a read error. The chain links TRBV6-2 or TRBV6-3 to TRBJ2-6; D perhaps matches TRBD2 (6 bases). The CDR3 spans 14 residues. Germline V CDR1 and CDR2: MNHEY, SVGEGT. The CDR3 nucleotides are TGTGCCAGAAGTTACGGGGGTGGGGCCAACGTGCTGACTTGC. It encodes CARSYGGGANVLTC.

This clone was seen at least ten times. Being one base from a much bigger clone, this may be a read error. The V call is TRBV19, the J call TRBJ2-2; 8 bases match TRBD2. Germline loops: CDR1 LNHDA, CDR2 SQIVND (reference sequence). The CDR3 contains 15 residues. The CDR3 DNA reads as TGTGTCAGTAGTATCTCTAGCGGGTGGGGCGGGGAGCTGTTTTTT. This translates into CVSSISSGWGGELFF.

The chain employs TRBV9 and TRBJ1-5; TRBD1 aligns across 8 bases. CDR1 is SGDLS, CDR2 YYNGEE, per germline. V lost 0 bases and J lost 2; bases outside the gene matches: 19. This CDR3 contains 21 residues. The CDR3 sequence is CASSVETPRTGPIPGNQPQHF. For the CDR3, the DNA is TGTGCCAGCAGCGTAGAAACCCCTCGGACAGGGCCGATCCCTGGCAATCAGCCCCAGCATTTT.

Relative to its sample, this clone is medium-sized. Written as DNA, the CDR3 is TGTGCCAGCAGTTACTCGACCCAGCTAGGCTATGGCTACACCTTC. Translated, it gives CASSYSTQLGYGYTF. The chain recombines TRBV6-2 or TRBV6-3 with TRBJ1-2; D gene unclear. V was cut by 0 bases and J by 4 bases, with 12 bases left in between. The CDR3 runs 15 residues. Germline lookup yields CDR1 MNHEY and CDR2 SVGEGT.

To note about this clone: A read error may produce the germline difference seen at one junction end. Other DNA sequences in this sample translate to the same CDR3. The chain recombines TRBV12-3 or TRBV12-4 with TRBJ2-3, with TRBD2 identical over 13 bases. The CDR3 spans 14 residues. The CDR3 sequence: CASRPGTSGVVQYF. CDR3 nucleotides: TGTGCCAGCCGTCCCGGGACTAGCGGGGTAGTTCAGTATTTC.

Within the sample, this clone is medium-sized. The chain combines TRBV19 with TRBJ2-7, with D possibly TRBD1 on 6 matching bases. CDR3 size: 14 residues. V lost 4 bases and J 3 bases, leaving 13 bases between the germline ends. CDR1 LNHDA and CDR2 SQIVND come from the germline V gene (reference sequence). The CDR3 region is CASSKGVTLYEQYF. The CDR3, as DNA: TGTGCCAGTAGTAAGGGGGTGACTCTCTACGAGCAGTACTTC.

The chain joins TRBV3-1 to TRBJ2-7; D is tentatively TRBD1 or TRBD2 (5 bases each). The V and J ends lost 5 bases and 6 bases respectively, with 14 bases between them. This CDR3 has 13 residues. Germline assignment: CDR1 LGHDT and CDR2 YNNKEL (reference sequence). CDR3 in DNA: TGTGCCAGCAGCTATCGGGGCAAGGTCGAGCAGTACTTC. It specifies CASSYRGKVEQYF.

The chain uses TRBV5-1 and TRBJ1-2; perhaps TRBD1 as D (5 bases). CDR3 length equals 13 residues. V lost 5 bases and J 3 bases, leaving 11 bases between the germline ends. Looked up from germline, CDR1 is SGHRS and CDR2 is YFSETQ. The CDR3 nucleotides are TGCGCCAGCAGACAGGACCGAGACTATGGCTACACCTTC. This gives the protein CASRQDRDYGYTF.

This clone was picked up many times. V gene TRBV5-4 combines with J gene TRBJ2-7, with 9 nucleotides matching TRBD1. The CDR3 has 15 amino acids. J lost 7 bases, V lost 4 bases, and 12 bases had no gene match. The germline V gene has CDR1 SGHNT and CDR2 YYREEE (reference sequence). CDR3 coding DNA: TGTGCCAGCAGCAGATCCGGGACAGGGAGGGTAGAGCAGTACTTC. Translating it yields CASSRSGTGRVEQYF.

There are a few counts of this clone. The chain is built from TRBV28 and TRBJ1-1; D call uncertain. The CDR3 length is 14 residues. V was trimmed by 2 bases and J by 0 bases, leaving 7 bases between them. CDR1 MDHEN and CDR2 SYDVKM come from the germline V gene. CDR3 sequence reads: CASSLRPLNTEAFF. The CDR3 region has the DNA TGTGCCAGCAGTTTAAGGCCGCTGAACACTGAAGCTTTCTTT.

There are many counts of this clone. This chain links TRBV6-6 with TRBJ2-1; 15 nucleotides match TRBD2. Trimming removed 5 bases from V and 6 bases from J; junction bases left unmatched: 14. The CDR3 length is 19 residues. The germline V gene has CDR1 MNHNY and CDR2 SVGAGI (reference sequence). CDR3 DNA: TGTGCCAGCAGTCCAGAGGGGGTATTGGGACTAGCGGGAGGCAATGAGCAGTTCTTC. Its translation is CASSPEGVLGLAGGNEQFF.

As regards this clone: One junction end does not reproduce the germline sequence, and a read error may be involved. The chain recombines TRBV7-2 with TRBJ2-7; D might be TRBD1 (6 bases). Germline loops: CDR1 SGHTA, CDR2 FQGNSA. This CDR3 is built from 13 residues. The CDR3 sequence: CAGSLQGIGEQYF. For the CDR3, the DNA is TGTGCCGGCAGCTTACAGGGAATCGGGGAGCAGTACTTC.

To note about this clone: One end of the junction fails to match germline, which may point to a read error. The V and J genes are TRBV6-4 and TRBJ2-3; 12 positions match TRBD1. The germline CDR1 and CDR2 sequences are MRHNA and SNTAGT. The CDR3 consists of 14 residues. The CDR3 DNA sequence: TGTCCCAGCATTGGGACAGGGGGCGCATATACGGAGTATTTT. Its translation is CPSIGTGGAYTEYF.